The text below deals with one TCR beta chain. Using immunoSEQ multiplex PCR, the repertoire was profiled, and TCRdb retains in-frame clones only, with some absent. The sample lists 75,000 to 95,000 clones; around nine tenths were seen once. The data are from a study of technical replicates of blood from a few donors. The CDR3 runs 17 residues. The ends lost 3 bases at V and 7 bases at J; junction bases unmatched: 9. Germline V gene data show CDR1 as MGHRA and CDR2 as YSYEKL. Source material: T cells isolated from PBMCs. The receptor was derived from a human donor in good health. The rearrangement links TRBV4-1 to TRBJ2-2, with 12 bases lining up with TRBD2. The CDR3 region has the DNA TGCGCCAGCAGCCAGGGGCCTAGCGGGGGGGCCAGCGGGGAGCTGTTTTTT. It is translated as CASSQGPSGGASGELFF.